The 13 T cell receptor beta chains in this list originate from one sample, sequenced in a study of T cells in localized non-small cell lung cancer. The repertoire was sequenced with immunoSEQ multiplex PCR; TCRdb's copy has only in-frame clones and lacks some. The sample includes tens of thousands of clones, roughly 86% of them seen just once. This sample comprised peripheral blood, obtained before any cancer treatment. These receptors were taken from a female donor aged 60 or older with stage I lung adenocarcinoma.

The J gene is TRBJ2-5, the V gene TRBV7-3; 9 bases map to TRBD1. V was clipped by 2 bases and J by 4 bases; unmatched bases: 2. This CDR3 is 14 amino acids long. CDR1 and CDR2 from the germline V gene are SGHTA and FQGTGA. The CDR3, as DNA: TGTGCCAGCAGCTTAGGGGGACAGGGAGAGACCCAGTACTTC. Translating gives CASSLGGQGETQYF.

The CDR3 loop is CASKGGAAEAFF. The CDR3 DNA sequence: TGTGCCAGTAAAGGTGGGGCAGCTGAAGCTTTCTTT. This chain uses TRBV19 with TRBJ1-1, with a possible D match to TRBD1 (5 bases). This CDR3 is 12 amino acids long. Trimming took off 7 bases at V and 6 bases at J, with 12 bases between the two ends. CDR1 and CDR2 from the germline V gene are LNHDA and SQIVND (reference sequence).

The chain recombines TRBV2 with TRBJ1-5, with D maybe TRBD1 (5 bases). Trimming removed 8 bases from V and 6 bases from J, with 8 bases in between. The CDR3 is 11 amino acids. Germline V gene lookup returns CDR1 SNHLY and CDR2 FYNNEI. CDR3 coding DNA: TGTGCCAGCTCGGGGGGTCAGCCCCAGCATTTT. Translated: CASSGGQPQHF.

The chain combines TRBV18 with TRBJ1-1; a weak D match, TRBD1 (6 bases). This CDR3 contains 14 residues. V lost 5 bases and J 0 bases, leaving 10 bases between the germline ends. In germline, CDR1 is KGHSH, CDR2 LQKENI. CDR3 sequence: CASSTQGMNTEAFF. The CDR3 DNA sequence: TGTGCCAGCTCAACACAGGGTATGAACACTGAAGCTTTCTTT. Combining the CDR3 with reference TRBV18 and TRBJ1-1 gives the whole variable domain NAGVMQNPRHLVRRRGQEARLRCSPMKGHSHVYWYRQLPEEGLKFMVYLQKENIIDESGMPKERFSAEFPKEGPSILRIQQVVRGDSAAYFCASSTQGMNTEAFFGQGTRLTVV.

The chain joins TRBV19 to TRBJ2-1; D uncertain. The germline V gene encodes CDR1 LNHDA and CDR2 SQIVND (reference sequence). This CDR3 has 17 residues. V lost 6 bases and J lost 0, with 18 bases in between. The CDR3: CASSPRVGLSSYNEQFF. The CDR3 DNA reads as TGTGCCAGTAGCCCCCGGGTGGGGTTGAGCTCCTACAATGAGCAGTTCTTC.

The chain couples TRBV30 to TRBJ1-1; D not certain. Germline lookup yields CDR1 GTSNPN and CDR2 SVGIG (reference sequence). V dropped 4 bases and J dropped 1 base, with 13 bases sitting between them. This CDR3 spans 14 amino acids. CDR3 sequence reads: CAWTLMTGNTEAFF. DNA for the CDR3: TGTGCCTGGACCCTTATGACCGGGAACACTGAAGCTTTCTTT.

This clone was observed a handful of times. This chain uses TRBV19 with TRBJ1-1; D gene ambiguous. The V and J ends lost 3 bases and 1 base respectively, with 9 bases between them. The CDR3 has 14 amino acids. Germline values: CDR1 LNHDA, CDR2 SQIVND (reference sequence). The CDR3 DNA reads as TGTGCCAGTAGTATCGAAGGTACGAACACTGAAGCTTTCTTT. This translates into CASSIEGTNTEAFF.

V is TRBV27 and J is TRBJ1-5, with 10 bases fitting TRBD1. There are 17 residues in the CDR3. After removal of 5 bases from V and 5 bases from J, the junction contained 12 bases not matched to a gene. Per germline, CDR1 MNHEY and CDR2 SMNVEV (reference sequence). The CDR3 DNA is TGTGCCAGCAGTCCTTACCCCGGGACAGGGGCCTATCAGCCCCAGCATTTT. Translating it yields CASSPYPGTGAYQPQHF.

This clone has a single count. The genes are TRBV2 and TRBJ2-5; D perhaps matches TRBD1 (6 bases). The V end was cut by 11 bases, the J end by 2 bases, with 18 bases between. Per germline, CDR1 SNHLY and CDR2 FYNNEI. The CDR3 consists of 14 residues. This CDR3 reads CAGARDNSQETQYF. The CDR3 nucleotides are TGTGCCGGGGCACGGGACAACTCTCAAGAGACCCAGTACTTC.

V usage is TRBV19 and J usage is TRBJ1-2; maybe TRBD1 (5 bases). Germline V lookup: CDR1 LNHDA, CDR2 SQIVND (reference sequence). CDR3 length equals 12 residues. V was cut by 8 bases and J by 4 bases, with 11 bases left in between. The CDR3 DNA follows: TGTGCCAGTGGGGGGACGTTCTATGGCTACACCTTC. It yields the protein CASGGTFYGYTF.

The CDR3 sequence: CASSLSGTPQETQYF. The CDR3 DNA sequence: TGCGCCAGCAGCTTGTCCGGGACCCCACAAGAGACCCAGTACTTC. The rearrangement uses TRBV5-1 and TRBJ2-5; D possibly uses TRBD1 or TRBD2 (5 bases each). Trimming took off 1 base at V and 2 bases at J, with 12 bases between the two ends. Germline-derived CDR1 and CDR2 are SGHRS and YFSETQ. The CDR3 length is 15 residues.

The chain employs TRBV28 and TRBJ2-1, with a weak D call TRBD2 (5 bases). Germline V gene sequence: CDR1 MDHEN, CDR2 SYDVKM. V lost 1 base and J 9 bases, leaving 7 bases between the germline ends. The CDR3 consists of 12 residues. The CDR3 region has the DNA TGTGCCAGCAGTTTATTGAGGGCTGAGCAGTTCTTC. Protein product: CASSLLRAEQFF.

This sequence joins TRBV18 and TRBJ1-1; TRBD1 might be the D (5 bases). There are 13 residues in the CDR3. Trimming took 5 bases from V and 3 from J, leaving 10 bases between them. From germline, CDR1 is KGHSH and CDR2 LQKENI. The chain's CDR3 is CASSTREDTEAFF. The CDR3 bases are TGTGCCAGCTCAACCAGGGAAGACACTGAAGCTTTCTTT.